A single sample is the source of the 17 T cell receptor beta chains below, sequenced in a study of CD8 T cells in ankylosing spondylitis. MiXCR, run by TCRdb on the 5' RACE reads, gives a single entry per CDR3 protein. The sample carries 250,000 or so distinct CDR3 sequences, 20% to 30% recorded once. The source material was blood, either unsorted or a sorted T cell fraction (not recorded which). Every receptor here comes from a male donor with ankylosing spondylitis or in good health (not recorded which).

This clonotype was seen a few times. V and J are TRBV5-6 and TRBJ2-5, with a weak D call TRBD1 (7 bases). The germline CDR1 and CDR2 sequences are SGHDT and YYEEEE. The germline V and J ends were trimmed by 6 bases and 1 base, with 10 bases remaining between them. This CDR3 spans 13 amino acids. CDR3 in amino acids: CASTQGGQETQYF. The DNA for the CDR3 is TGTGCCAGCACCCAGGGGGGCCAAGAGACCCAGTACTTC.

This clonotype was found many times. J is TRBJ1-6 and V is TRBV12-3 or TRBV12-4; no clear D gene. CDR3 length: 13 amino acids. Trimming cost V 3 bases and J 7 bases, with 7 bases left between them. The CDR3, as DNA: TGTGCCAGCAGTTTCGGTGGGAATTCACCCCTCCACTTT. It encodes CASSFGGNSPLHF.

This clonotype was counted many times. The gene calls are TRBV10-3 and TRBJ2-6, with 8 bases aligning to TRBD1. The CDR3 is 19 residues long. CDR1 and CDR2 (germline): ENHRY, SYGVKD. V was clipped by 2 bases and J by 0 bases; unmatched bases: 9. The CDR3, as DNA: TGTGCCATCAGTGAGGTGTTGGGACAGGATTTCTCTGGGGCCAACGTCCTGACTTTC. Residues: CAISEVLGQDFSGANVLTF.

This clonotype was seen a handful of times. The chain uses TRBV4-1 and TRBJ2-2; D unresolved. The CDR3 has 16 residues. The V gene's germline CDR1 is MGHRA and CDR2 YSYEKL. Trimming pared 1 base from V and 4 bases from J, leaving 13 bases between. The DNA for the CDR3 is TGCGCCAGCAGCCAAGGTCCAGGAATGGGCACCGGGGAGCTGTTTTTT. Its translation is CASSQGPGMGTGELFF.

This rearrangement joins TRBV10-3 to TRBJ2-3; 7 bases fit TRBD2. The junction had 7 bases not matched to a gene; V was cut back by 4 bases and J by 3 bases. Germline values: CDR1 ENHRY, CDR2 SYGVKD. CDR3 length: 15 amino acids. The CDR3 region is CAISVRGEPTDTQYF. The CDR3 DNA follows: TGTGCCATCAGTGTTCGGGGGGAACCAACAGATACGCAGTATTTT.

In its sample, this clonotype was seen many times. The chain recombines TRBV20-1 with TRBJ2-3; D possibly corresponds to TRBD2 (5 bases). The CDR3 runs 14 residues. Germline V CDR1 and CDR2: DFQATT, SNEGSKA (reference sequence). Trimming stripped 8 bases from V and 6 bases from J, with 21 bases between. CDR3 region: CSCGGVYVSDTQYF. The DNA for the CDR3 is TGCAGTTGCGGAGGAGTTTATGTCTCTGATACGCAGTATTTT.

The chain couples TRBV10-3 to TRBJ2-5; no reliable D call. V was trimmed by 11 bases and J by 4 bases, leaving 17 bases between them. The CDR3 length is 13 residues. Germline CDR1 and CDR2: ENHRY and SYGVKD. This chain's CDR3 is CASSPRVGETQYF. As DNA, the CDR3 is TGTGCCTCCAGTCCCCGGGTGGGAGAGACCCAGTACTTC.

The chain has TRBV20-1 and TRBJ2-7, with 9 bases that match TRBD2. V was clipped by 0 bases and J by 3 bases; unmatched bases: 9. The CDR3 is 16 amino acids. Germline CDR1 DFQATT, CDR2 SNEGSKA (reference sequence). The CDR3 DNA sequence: TGCAGTGCTAGAGATTATGCCGCGGGGGGGATCTACGAGCAGTACTTC. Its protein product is CSARDYAAGGIYEQYF.

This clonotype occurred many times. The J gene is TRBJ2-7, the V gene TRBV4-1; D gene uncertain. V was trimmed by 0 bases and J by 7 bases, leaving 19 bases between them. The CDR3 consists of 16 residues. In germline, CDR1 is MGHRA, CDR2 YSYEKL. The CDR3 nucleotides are TGCGCCAGCAGCCAAGATCGGAGCCTCGCCTTTGGGGAGCAGTACTTC. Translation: CASSQDRSLAFGEQYF.

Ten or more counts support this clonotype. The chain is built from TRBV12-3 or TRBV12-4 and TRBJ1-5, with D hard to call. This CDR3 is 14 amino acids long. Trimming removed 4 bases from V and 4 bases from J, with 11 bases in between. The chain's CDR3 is CASSWYGTNQPQHF. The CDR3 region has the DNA TGTGCCAGCAGTTGGTACGGAACTAATCAGCCCCAGCATTTT.

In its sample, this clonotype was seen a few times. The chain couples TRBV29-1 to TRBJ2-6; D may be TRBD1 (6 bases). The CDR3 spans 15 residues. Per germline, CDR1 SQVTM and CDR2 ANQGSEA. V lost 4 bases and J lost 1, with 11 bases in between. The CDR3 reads CSVGQRGSGANVLTF. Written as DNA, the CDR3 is TGCAGCGTTGGGCAGAGGGGGTCTGGGGCCAACGTCCTGACTTTC.

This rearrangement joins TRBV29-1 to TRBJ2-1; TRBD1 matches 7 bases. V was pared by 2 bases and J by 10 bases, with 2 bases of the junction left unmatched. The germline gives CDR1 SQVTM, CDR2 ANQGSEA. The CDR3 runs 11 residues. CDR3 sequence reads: CSVERGLEQFF. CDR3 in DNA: TGCAGCGTTGAAAGGGGGCTCGAGCAGTTCTTC.

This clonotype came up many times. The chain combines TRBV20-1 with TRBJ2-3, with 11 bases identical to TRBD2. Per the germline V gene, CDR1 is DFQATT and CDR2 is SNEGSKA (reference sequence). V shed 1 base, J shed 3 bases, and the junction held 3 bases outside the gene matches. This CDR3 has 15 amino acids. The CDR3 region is CSARASGGLTDTQYF. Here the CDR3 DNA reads TGCAGTGCTAGAGCTAGCGGGGGGTTAACAGATACGCAGTATTTT.

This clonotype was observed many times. CDR3 coding DNA: TGTGCCAGCAGTTCTACAGAGAACACTGAAGCTTTCTTT. Protein: CASSSTENTEAFF. V gene TRBV12-3 or TRBV12-4 combines with J gene TRBJ1-1, with D unclear. CDR3 size: 13 residues. The V and J ends lost 4 bases and 1 base respectively, with 7 bases between them.

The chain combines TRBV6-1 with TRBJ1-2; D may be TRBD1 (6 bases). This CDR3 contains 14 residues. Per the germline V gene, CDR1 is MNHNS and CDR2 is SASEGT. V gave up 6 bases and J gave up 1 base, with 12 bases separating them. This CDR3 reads CASSISGVNYGYTF. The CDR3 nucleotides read TGTGCCAGCAGCATCTCAGGGGTTAACTATGGCTACACCTTC.

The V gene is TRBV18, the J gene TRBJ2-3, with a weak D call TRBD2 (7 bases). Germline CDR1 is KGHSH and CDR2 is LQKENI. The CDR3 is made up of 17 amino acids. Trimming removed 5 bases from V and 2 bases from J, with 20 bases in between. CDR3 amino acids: CASSSLLWGGDTDTQYF. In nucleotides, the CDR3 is TGTGCCAGCTCATCGCTACTGTGGGGGGGCGACACAGATACGCAGTATTTT.

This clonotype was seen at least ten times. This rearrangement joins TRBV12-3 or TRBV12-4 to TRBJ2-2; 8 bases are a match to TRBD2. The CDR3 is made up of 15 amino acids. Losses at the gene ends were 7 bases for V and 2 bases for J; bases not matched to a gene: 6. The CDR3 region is CASTPSGGNTGELFF. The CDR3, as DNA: TGTGCCAGCACCCCCAGCGGGGGAAACACCGGGGAGCTGTTTTTT.